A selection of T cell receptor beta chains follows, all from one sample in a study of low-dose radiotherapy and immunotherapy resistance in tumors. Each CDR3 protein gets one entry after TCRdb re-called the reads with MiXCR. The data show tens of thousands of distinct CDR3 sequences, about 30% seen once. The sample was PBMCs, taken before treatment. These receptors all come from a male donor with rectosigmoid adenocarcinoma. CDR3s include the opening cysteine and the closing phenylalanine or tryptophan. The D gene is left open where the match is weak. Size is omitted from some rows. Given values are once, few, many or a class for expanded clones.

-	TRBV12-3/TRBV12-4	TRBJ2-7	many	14	TGTGCCAGCAGTTTTACGGGGCCCGCCTACGAGCAGTACTTC	CASSFTGPAYEQYF
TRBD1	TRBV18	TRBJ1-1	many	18	TGTGCCAGCTCACCAAGGGGAACAGGGGGAGGGATGAACACTGAAGCTTTCTTT	CASSPRGTGGGMNTEAFF
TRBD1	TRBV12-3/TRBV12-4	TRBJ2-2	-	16	TGTGCCAGCAGCACCCGGGGACAGCCGACTTACGGGGAGCTGTTTTTT	CASSTRGQPTYGELFF
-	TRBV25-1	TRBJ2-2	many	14	TGTGCCAGCAGTGCAAACGACAGGCGCGGGGAGCTGTTTTTT	CASSANDRRGELFF
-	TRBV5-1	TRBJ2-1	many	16	TGCGCCAGCAGCCCAGGACAGTTGAGCTCCTACAATGAGCAGTTCTTC	CASSPGQLSSYNEQFF
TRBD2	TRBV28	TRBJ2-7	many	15	TGTGCCAGCAGTGCACCGGGACTAGCGGCGAACGAGCAGTACTTC	CASSAPGLAANEQYF
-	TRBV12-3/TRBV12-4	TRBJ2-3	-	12	TGTGCCAGCGGCCAGGGGACAGATACGCAGTATTTT	CASGQGTDTQYF
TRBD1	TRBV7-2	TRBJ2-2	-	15	TGTGCCAACAGCTTGGGGACAGGGGCGACCGGGGAGCTGTTTTTT	CANSLGTGATGELFF
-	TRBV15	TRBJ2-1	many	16	TGTGCCACCAGCAGAGATCCGGGACGGGGATACAATGAGCAGTTCTTC	CATSRDPGRGYNEQFF
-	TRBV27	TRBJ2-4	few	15	TGTGCCAGCAGTCCCCGAGGAGGGACCAAAAACATTCAGTACTTC	CASSPRGGTKNIQYF
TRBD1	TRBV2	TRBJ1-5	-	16	TGTGCCAGCAGGACAGGGGGAGGGTATAGCAATCAGCCCCAGCATTTT	CASRTGGGYSNQPQHF
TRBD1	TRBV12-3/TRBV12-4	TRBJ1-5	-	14	TGTGCCAGCAGTTCGGGACAGGGGAATCAGCCCCAGCATTTT	CASSSGQGNQPQHF
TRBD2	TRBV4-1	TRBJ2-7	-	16	TGCGCCAGCAGCCAAGATTTAGGCGGTAGCGGGAGCAAGCAGTACTTC	CASSQDLGGSGSKQYF
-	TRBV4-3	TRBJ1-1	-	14	TGCGCCAGCAGCCCGAGCGACCAGGGCAAGCGAGCTTTCTTT	CASSPSDQGKRAFF
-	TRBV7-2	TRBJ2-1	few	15	TGTGCCAGCCAGGGTGCACAGAACTCCTACAATGAGCAGTTCTTC	CASQGAQNSYNEQFF
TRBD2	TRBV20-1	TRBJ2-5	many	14	TGCAGTGCTAGTAGCGGGGGGGCCCGGGAGACCCAGTACTTC	CSASSGGARETQYF
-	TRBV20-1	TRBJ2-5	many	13	TGCAGTGCTAGAGTACTGGGCCAAGAGACCCAGTACTTC	CSARVLGQETQYF
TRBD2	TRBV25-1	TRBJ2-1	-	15	TGTGCCAGCAGCGCGACTAGCGGGAGGGCCAATGAGCAGTTCTTC	CASSATSGRANEQFF
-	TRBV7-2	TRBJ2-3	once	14	TGTGCCAGTAGCTTCACCCAAGGGTCAGATACGCAGTATTTT	CASSFTQGSDTQYF
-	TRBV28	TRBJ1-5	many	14	TGTGCCAGCAGTTTCGGGGGGGAAAGTCAGCCCCAGCATTTT	CASSFGGESQPQHF
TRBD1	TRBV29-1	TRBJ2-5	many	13	TGCAGCGTTGGGGGACAGGGGCTGGAGACCCAGTACTTC	CSVGGQGLETQYF
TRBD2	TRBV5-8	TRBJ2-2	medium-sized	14	TGTGCCAGCAGCCCGGCGCGGGAGCGCGGGGAGCTGTTTTTT	CASSPARERGELFF
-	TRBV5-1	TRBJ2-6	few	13	TGCGCCAGCAGCTTGGGGGAGGCCAACGTCCTGACTTTC	CASSLGEANVLTF
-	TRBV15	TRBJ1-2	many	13	TGTGCCACCAGCAGAGACAGGGGAAGGGGCTACACCTTC	CATSRDRGRGYTF
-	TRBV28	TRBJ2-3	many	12	TGTGCCAGCAGGCCACAGGCAGATACGCAGTATTTT	CASRPQADTQYF
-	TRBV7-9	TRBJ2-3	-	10	TGTGCCAGCAGCTCCCAGGATCAGTATTTT	CASSSQDQYF
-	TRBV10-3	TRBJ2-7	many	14	TGTGCCATCAGTGCCCACGAAAATCCCTACGAGCAGTACTTC	CAISAHENPYEQYF
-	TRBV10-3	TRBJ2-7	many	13	TGTGCCATCAGGGGACGGTTATCCTACGAGCAGTACTTC	CAIRGRLSYEQYF
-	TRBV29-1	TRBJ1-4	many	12	TGCAGCGTTGACCAGGGAAACGAAAAACTGTTTTTT	CSVDQGNEKLFF
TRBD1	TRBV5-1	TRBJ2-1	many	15	TGCGCCAGCAGGGTTGACGGGACAGAGTTCCTTGAGCAGTTCTTC	CASRVDGTEFLEQFF
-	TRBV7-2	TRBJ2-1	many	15	TGTGCCAGCAGCTTAACCCCGGGGGCCTACAATGAGCAGTTCTTC	CASSLTPGAYNEQFF
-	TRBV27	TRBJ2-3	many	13	TGTGCCAGCAGTTTATTCAGCACAGATACGCAGTATTTT	CASSLFSTDTQYF
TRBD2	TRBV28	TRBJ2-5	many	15	TGTGCCAGCAGCTCGGGACTAGCGGGGACGGAGACCCAGTACTTC	CASSSGLAGTETQYF
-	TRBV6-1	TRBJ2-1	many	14	TGTGCCAGCAGTCCCCGGGGTCAGACGGGTGAGCAGTTCTTC	CASSPRGQTGEQFF
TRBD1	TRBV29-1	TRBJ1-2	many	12	TGCAGCGTTCCGACAGGGGTTAATGGCTACACCTTC	CSVPTGVNGYTF
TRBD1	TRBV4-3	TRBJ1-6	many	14	TGCGCCAGCAGCCGGGACAGGGAGGCTTCACCCCTCCACTTT	CASSRDREASPLHF
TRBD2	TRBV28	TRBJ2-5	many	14	TGTGCCAGCAGTTTTGGGGGGACTAGGCAGACCCAGTACTTC	CASSFGGTRQTQYF
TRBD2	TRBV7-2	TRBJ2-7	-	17	TGTGCCAGCAGCTTAGCGCTCGCAGCGGGACCCCAACGCGAGCAGTACTTC	CASSLALAAGPQREQYF
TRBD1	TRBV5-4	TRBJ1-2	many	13	TGTGCCAGCAGCGAGGACAGGGTCTATGGCTACACCTTC	CASSEDRVYGYTF
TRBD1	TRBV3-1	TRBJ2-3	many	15	TGTGCCAGCAGCCCTTGGACAGGGCGCACAGATACGCAGTATTTT	CASSPWTGRTDTQYF
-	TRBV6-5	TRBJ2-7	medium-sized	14	TGTGCCAGCAGTTACTCATCGAATGGGTACGAGCAGTACTTC	CASSYSSNGYEQYF
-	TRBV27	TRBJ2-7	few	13	TGTGCCAGCAGTCGCGGACAGTTCTACGAGCAGTACTTC	CASSRGQFYEQYF
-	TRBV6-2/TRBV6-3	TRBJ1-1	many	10	TGTGCCAGCCGGAACACTGAAGCTTTCTTT	CASRNTEAFF
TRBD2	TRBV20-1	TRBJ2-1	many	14	TGCAGTGCTAGAGATCGGACTAGCGGGAGGGGGCAGTTCTTC	CSARDRTSGRGQFF
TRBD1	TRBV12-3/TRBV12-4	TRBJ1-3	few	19	TGTGCCAGCAGTTTCGATCCGGGACAGGGACCTTCGAGGGGAAACACCATATATTTT	CASSFDPGQGPSRGNTIYF
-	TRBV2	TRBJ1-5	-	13	TGTGCCAGCAGTTATTATAGCAATCAGCCCCAGCATTTT	CASSYYSNQPQHF